A single sample gave rise to the 12 T cell receptor beta chains below, sequenced in a study of blood T cell repertoires in COVID-19. Profiling relied on immunoSEQ multiplex PCR, and the TCRdb table lists in-frame clones only, not all of them. Among fewer than 250,000 clones listed, 83% were seen once. Sequenced input: peripheral blood. These receptors all stem from a woman in her 70s with active or convalescent COVID-19.

V and J are TRBV28 and TRBJ2-7; D remains ambiguous. V was shortened by 2 bases and J by 6 bases, with 2 bases between the two germline ends. CDR1 is MDHEN, CDR2 SYDVKM, per germline. The CDR3 has 10 residues. The CDR3 sequence is CASSLREQYF. The CDR3 nucleotides read TGTGCCAGCAGTTTACGCGAGCAGTACTTC.

This chain links TRBV20-1 with TRBJ1-6; D ambiguous. Trimming took 3 bases from V and 6 from J, leaving 6 bases between them. This CDR3 comprises 12 residues. CDR1 is DFQATT, CDR2 SNEGSKA, per germline (reference sequence). The CDR3 spells CSASTPNSPLHF. CDR3 sequence (DNA): TGCAGTGCTAGTACTCCTAATTCACCCCTCCACTTT.

This clone showed up just a few times. V gene TRBV5-1 combines with J gene TRBJ1-2; TRBD1 agrees at 10 bases. The length of the CDR3 is 14 residues. Germline V gives CDR1 SGHRS, CDR2 YFSETQ. The ends lost 4 bases at V and 3 bases at J; junction bases unmatched: 3. In DNA form, the CDR3 reads TGCGCCAGCAGCACCGGACAGGGGGACTATGGCTACACCTTC. Amino acids: CASSTGQGDYGYTF.

The chain combines TRBV24-1 with TRBJ2-3, with D maybe TRBD2 (6 bases). V lost 2 bases to trimming and J lost 1 base, with 15 bases between them. The CDR3 loop spans 17 amino acids. In germline, CDR1 is KGHDR, CDR2 SFDVKD. Written as DNA, the CDR3 is TGTGCCACCAGTGATTCAACGGGAGCGACTGGCACAGATACGCAGTATTTT. It specifies CATSDSTGATGTDTQYF.

At least ten counts were recorded for this clone. This chain uses TRBV5-3 with TRBJ1-2; D gene unclear. TRBV5-3 is filed as an ORF, its function uncertain. The germline V and J ends were trimmed by 1 base and 7 bases, with 2 bases remaining between them. The CDR3 sequence is 10 residues long. In DNA form, the CDR3 reads TGTGCCAGAAGCTTGCGTGGCTACACCTTC. Amino acids: CARSLRGYTF.

The chain links TRBV6-5 to TRBJ2-1, with D tentatively TRBD2 (6 bases). V was shortened by 6 bases and J by 4 bases, with 13 bases between the two germline ends. Germline V gives CDR1 MNHEY, CDR2 SVGAGI. This CDR3 region has 14 residues. CDR3 loop: CASRVAGSYNEQFF. Here the CDR3 DNA reads TGTGCCAGCAGGGTGGCGGGATCTTACAATGAGCAGTTCTTC.

V is TRBV23-1 and J is TRBJ2-5; tentative D call: TRBD1 (7 bases). TRBV23-1 is recorded as an ORF, its role being uncertain. Trimming pared 6 bases from V and 2 bases from J, leaving 19 bases between. This CDR3 is built from 16 residues. CDR3: CASRSPRGQTQETQYF. In nucleotides, the CDR3 is TGCGCCAGCAGGTCCCCGCGGGGACAGACACAAGAGACCCAGTACTTC.

A few counts support this clone. J is TRBJ1-2 and V is TRBV7-9, with TRBD1 matching 8 bases. CDR1 and CDR2 from the germline V gene are SEHNR and FQNEAQ (reference sequence). CDR3 length equals 14 residues. Trimming took 5 bases from V and 6 from J; bases not matched to a gene: 8. CDR3 sequence: CASSPRGTGDGYTF. The CDR3 DNA follows: TGTGCCAGCAGCCCGAGGGGGACAGGAGATGGCTACACCTTC.

The table lists this clone with a few counts. This chain uses TRBV5-4 with TRBJ2-3; the match to TRBD2 covers 11 bases. Trimming cost V 5 bases and J 2 bases; bases outside gene matches: 7. The CDR3 length is 16 residues. CDR1 is SGHNT, CDR2 YYREEE, per germline (reference sequence). The DNA for the CDR3 is TGTGCCAGCAGTTCCTCACTAGCGGGGGACACAGATACGCAGTATTTT. Translated: CASSSSLAGDTDTQYF.

The V call is TRBV7-2, the J call TRBJ1-2; D is uncertain. Germline assignment: CDR1 SGHTA and CDR2 FQGNSA. CDR3 length: 14 amino acids. The V gene lost 0 bases and the J gene lost 3 bases, with 8 bases spanning the gap. The CDR3 loop is CASSLAGPHYGYTF. CDR3 coding DNA: TGTGCCAGCAGCTTAGCCGGTCCTCACTATGGCTACACCTTC.

The chain couples TRBV18 to TRBJ2-1; the D gene is possibly TRBD1 (6 bases). Germline CDR1 is KGHSH and CDR2 is LQKENI. CDR3 length: 17 residues. V was pared by 0 bases and J by 9 bases, with 21 bases between. The chain's CDR3 is CASSPPGRQQGFGEQFF. The CDR3 coding sequence is TGTGCCAGCTCACCACCCGGTCGCCAACAGGGTTTCGGTGAGCAGTTCTTC.

The V gene is TRBV4-3, the J gene TRBJ1-1; TRBD1 is a possible D gene (6 bases). In germline, CDR1 is LGHNA, CDR2 YSLEER. CDR3 length: 15 residues. Trimming took off 7 bases at V and 2 bases at J, with 17 bases between the two ends. This CDR3 reads CASNLQSGGNTEAFF. CDR3 coding DNA: TGCGCCAGCAACTTACAGTCGGGGGGCAACACTGAAGCTTTCTTT.